The rows below give T cell receptor beta chains drawn from one sample of a study of blood T cell repertoires in COVID-19. Some clones are missing from TCRdb's copy, which holds only in-frame ones; the method was immunoSEQ multiplex PCR. The data contain around 150,000 clones, under 90% of them seen just once; the ten biggest clones take up roughly 10%. Sequenced sample: peripheral blood. These receptors were taken from an elderly woman in a cohort sampled during active or convalescent COVID-19. Both conserved end residues are part of each CDR3. The D gene is left open where the match is weak. Clone size is given for some rows only: seen once, a few or many times, or a class if the clone is expanded.

v_gene	j_gene	d_gene	abundance	CDR3aa	CDR3nt
TRBV2	TRBJ1-5	.	.	CASRRRQGIQPQHF	TGTGCCAGCAGGAGACGTCAGGGGATTCAGCCCCAGCATTTT
TRBV4-3	TRBJ2-5	.	.	CASSPSPRGVQETQYF	TGCGCCAGCAGCCCGAGTCCGCGGGGAGTCCAAGAGACCCAGTACTTC
TRBV19	TRBJ1-5	.	.	CASSSQANNQPQHF	TGTGCCAGTAGTAGCCAAGCGAACAATCAGCCCCAGCATTTT
TRBV7-9	TRBJ1-2	.	.	CASSRGQEGGYTF	TGTGCCAGCAGCCGCGGGCAGGAGGGTGGCTACACCTTC
TRBV6-2/TRBV6-3	TRBJ1-1	.	.	CASSPGLGIDTEAFF	TGTGCCAGCAGCCCCGGACTGGGGATCGACACTGAAGCTTTCTTT
TRBV27	TRBJ1-2	TRBD1	few	CASSRTGPNYGYTF	TGTGCCAGCAGCCGGACAGGGCCAAACTATGGCTACACCTTC
TRBV10-3	TRBJ1-2	.	.	CAISDGLSNNYGYTF	TGTGCCATCAGTGATGGGCTGAGTAATAACTATGGCTACACCTTC
TRBV5-1	TRBJ1-6	TRBD1	few	CASRGDRNSPLHF	TGCGCCAGCAGGGGGGACAGGAATTCACCCCTCCACTTT
TRBV4-2	TRBJ2-3	TRBD2	.	CASSQTPLRGGDTQYF	TGTGCCAGCAGCCAAACCCCTCTTCGGGGGGGAGATACGCAGTATTTT
TRBV5-1	TRBJ1-1	.	.	CASSLGLTTGTEAFF	TGCGCCAGCAGCTTGGGACTCACTACCGGCACTGAAGCTTTCTTT
TRBV19	TRBJ1-5	TRBD1	once	CASTGTGGAGQPQHF	TGTGCCAGTACAGGGACAGGGGGCGCGGGACAGCCCCAGCATTTT
TRBV18	TRBJ1-1	TRBD1	.	CASSRDRGNTEAFF	TGTGCCAGCTCAAGGGACAGGGGGAACACTGAAGCTTTCTTT
TRBV9	TRBJ2-3	TRBD2	once	CASSGANPGLAGKDTQYF	TGTGCCAGCAGCGGGGCGAACCCGGGACTAGCGGGGAAAGATACGCAGTATTTT
TRBV9	TRBJ2-3	.	.	CASSVDSRGDTQYF	TGTGCCAGCAGCGTAGACAGCCGAGGGGATACGCAGTATTTT
TRBV5-1	TRBJ2-5	TRBD1	once	CASSHGSGTVFETQYF	TGCGCCAGCAGCCACGGATCCGGGACAGTTTTTGAGACCCAGTACTTC
TRBV18	TRBJ2-3	.	.	CASSPRGDTQYF	TGTGCCAGCTCACCAAGGGGGGATACGCAGTATTTT
TRBV19	TRBJ1-2	.	.	CASSIGRTDSYGYTF	TGTGCCAGTAGTATTGGTCGGACGGACTCCTATGGCTACACCTTC
TRBV28	TRBJ2-5	TRBD2	.	CASRVPSGGGETQYF	TGTGCCAGCAGGGTCCCTAGCGGGGGGGGAGAGACCCAGTACTTC
TRBV3-1/TRBV3-2	TRBJ2-3	.	.	CASSQDWRDTQYF	TGTGCCAGCAGCCAGGATTGGAGAGATACGCAGTATTTT
TRBV2	TRBJ1-5	.	.	CASELSGGQPQHF	TGTGCCAGCGAGTTATCGGGGGGTCAGCCCCAGCATTTT
TRBV5-1	TRBJ1-6	TRBD1	.	CASRGTGSYNSPLHF	TGCGCCAGCAGGGGGACAGGCTCCTATAATTCACCCCTCCACTTT
TRBV19	TRBJ2-1	.	.	CASSIDPQSAEQFF	TGTGCCAGTAGTATAGATCCGCAGTCTGCTGAGCAGTTCTTC
TRBV28	TRBJ2-3	.	.	CASTPRGGAIYTDTQYF	TGTGCCAGCACCCCCCGAGGAGGGGCCATCTACACAGATACGCAGTATTTT
TRBV18	TRBJ1-2	.	.	CASSPETAGRGYTF	TGTGCCAGCTCTCCCGAGACAGCCGGCCGGGGCTACACCTTC